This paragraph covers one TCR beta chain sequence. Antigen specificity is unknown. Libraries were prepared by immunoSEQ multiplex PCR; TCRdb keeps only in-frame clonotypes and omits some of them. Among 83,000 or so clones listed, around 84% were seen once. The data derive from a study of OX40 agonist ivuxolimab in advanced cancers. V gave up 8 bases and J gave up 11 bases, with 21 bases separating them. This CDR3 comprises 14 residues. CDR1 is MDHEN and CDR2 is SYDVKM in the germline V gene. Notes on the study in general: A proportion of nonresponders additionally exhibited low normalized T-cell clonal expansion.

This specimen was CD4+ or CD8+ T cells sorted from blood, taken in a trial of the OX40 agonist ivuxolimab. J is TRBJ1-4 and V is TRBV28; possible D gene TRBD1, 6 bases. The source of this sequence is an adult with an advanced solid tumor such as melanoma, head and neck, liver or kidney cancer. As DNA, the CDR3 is TGTGCCAGCTACTTAACAGGGACGTCGGAGAAACTGTTTTTT. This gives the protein CASYLTGTSEKLFF.